Below, 14 T cell receptor beta chains from the same sample are listed, as sequenced in a study of T cell responses to AZD1222 COVID-19 vaccine. The repertoire was sequenced with immunoSEQ multiplex PCR; TCRdb's copy has only in-frame clones and lacks some. This table holds about 110,000 clones, 92% found once. This material consisted of peripheral blood, taken on day 0 of AZD1222 vaccination. These receptors all come from an adult in good health.

CDR3 nucleotides: TGTGCCAGCACCAACACCGGCGCCTACGAGCAGTACTTC. Protein sequence: CASTNTGAYEQYF. The V gene is TRBV12-3 or TRBV12-4, the J gene TRBJ2-7; D is unresolved. Trimming left V 7 bases short and J 2 bases short, with 12 bases between. The length of the CDR3 is 13 residues.

The chain links TRBV7-8 to TRBJ1-3; 7 positions agree with TRBD1. Trimming took 4 bases from V and 2 from J; bases not matched to a gene: 5. CDR1 and CDR2 (germline): SGHVS, FQNEAQ. The CDR3 spans 15 residues. The CDR3 is CASSSGQFPGNTIYF. The CDR3 DNA follows: TGTGCCAGCAGCTCGGGACAGTTCCCTGGAAACACCATATATTTT.

As regards this clone: Other DNA sequences in the sample encode the same CDR3. The rearrangement joins TRBV28 to TRBJ2-7; D uncertain. Per the germline V gene, CDR1 is MDHEN and CDR2 is SYDVKM. Trimming pared 6 bases from V and 0 bases from J, leaving 3 bases between. The CDR3 runs 11 residues. The CDR3 reads CASSRSYEQYF. The CDR3 DNA reads TGTGCCAGCAGCCGCTCCTACGAGCAGTACTTC. The whole variable domain, filled in from reference TRBV28 and TRBJ2-7, reads DVKVTQSSRYLVKRTGEKVFLECVQDMDHENMFWYRQDPGLGLRLIYFSYDVKMKEKGDIPEGYSVSREKKERFSLILESASTNQTSMYLCASSRSYEQYFGPGTRLTVT.

This chain connects TRBV6-2 or TRBV6-3 to TRBJ2-7, with 7 nucleotides matching TRBD1. This CDR3 has 15 residues. Germline values: CDR1 MNHEY, CDR2 SVGEGT. J was trimmed by 0 bases and V by 6 bases; bases with no gene match: 8. The DNA of the CDR3 is TGTGCCAGCAGCCGGGACAGCATCAACTCCTACGAGCAGTACTTC. Its protein product is CASSRDSINSYEQYF.

The rearrangement joins TRBV15 to TRBJ2-7; D is unresolved. The V and J ends lost 0 bases and 8 bases respectively, with 14 bases between them. Looked up from germline, CDR1 is LNHNV and CDR2 is YYDKDF (reference sequence). CDR3 length: 14 residues. CDR3 loop: CATSRDRTTPQQYF. CDR3 in DNA: TGTGCCACCAGCAGAGATCGGACGACCCCGCAGCAGTACTTC.

The V gene is TRBV5-1, the J gene TRBJ2-1; D not resolved. The germline gives CDR1 SGHRS, CDR2 YFSETQ. The CDR3 has 16 residues. Trimming removed 0 bases from V and 0 bases from J, with 10 bases in between. CDR3 loop: CASSLEPRSSYNEQFF. As DNA, the CDR3 is TGCGCCAGCAGCTTGGAGCCGCGGAGCTCCTACAATGAGCAGTTCTTC.

The chain is built from TRBV5-1 and TRBJ1-2; D is unresolved. Between the trimmed V and J ends, which lost 5 bases and 6 bases, there was a span of 11 bases. The germline V gene has CDR1 SGHRS and CDR2 YFSETQ. The CDR3 has 12 amino acids. Here the CDR3 reads CASRVNENGYTF. In nucleotides, the CDR3 is TGCGCCAGCAGAGTGAACGAGAATGGCTACACCTTC.

V gene TRBV30 combines with J gene TRBJ1-2; perhaps TRBD1 as D (5 bases). The V gene's germline CDR1 is GTSNPN and CDR2 SVGIG (reference sequence). The CDR3 is 14 residues long. V lost 0 bases to trimming and J lost 7 bases, with 15 bases between them. This chain's CDR3 is CAWSVNSGRGGYTF. The CDR3 region has the DNA TGTGCCTGGAGTGTTAATTCAGGGAGGGGTGGCTACACCTTC.

This rearrangement joins TRBV7-9 to TRBJ2-5, with D perhaps TRBD2 (6 bases). Germline V lookup: CDR1 SEHNR, CDR2 FQNEAQ (reference sequence). The CDR3 is made up of 15 amino acids. With 5 bases removed from V and 5 bases from J, the gap between germline ends came to 18 bases. The CDR3 region is CASSPGTATAETQYF. In DNA, the CDR3 is TGTGCCAGCAGCCCCGGGACTGCGACAGCGGAGACCCAGTACTTC.

This sequence joins TRBV5-8 and TRBJ1-1; TRBD1 is a possible D gene (5 bases). CDR3 length equals 12 residues. The V gene's germline CDR1 is SGHTS and CDR2 YDEGEE. The V end was cut by 3 bases, the J end by 8 bases, with 11 bases between. CDR3 loop: CASSWGRGEAFF. In nucleotides, the CDR3 is TGTGCCAGCAGCTGGGGAAGGGGCGAAGCTTTCTTT.

The chain joins TRBV27 to TRBJ2-7; 11 positions match TRBD1. There are 15 residues in the CDR3. Per germline, CDR1 MNHEY and CDR2 SMNVEV (reference sequence). With 5 bases clipped from V and 4 bases from J, the junction kept 7 bases outside the gene matches. In nucleotides, the CDR3 is TGTGCCAGCAGTCCCCGGGGACAGGGGGGGTACGAGCAGTACTTC. Translating it yields CASSPRGQGGYEQYF.

In regard to this clone: Other DNA sequences in the sample encode the same CDR3. J is TRBJ1-1 and V is TRBV5-1; a possible D gene is TRBD1 (5 bases). Germline assignment: CDR1 SGHRS and CDR2 YFSETQ. The CDR3 is 13 amino acids. The V end was cut by 0 bases, the J end by 4 bases, with 7 bases between. CDR3 DNA: TGCGCCAGCAGCTTGGGTGGGGGCACTGAAGCTTTCTTT. Protein sequence: CASSLGGGTEAFF.

The rearrangement links TRBV12-5 to TRBJ1-1; 10 bases are shared with TRBD1. Germline values: CDR1 LGHNT, CDR2 FRNRAP. The CDR3 is 16 amino acids. J gave up 5 bases and V 5 bases, and 11 bases lay outside the gene matches. The CDR3 coding sequence is TGTGCTAGTGGTCCGGGGTGGACAGGGGGGCGTACTGAAGCTTTCTTT. Encoded protein: CASGPGWTGGRTEAFF. The full variable domain, in which reference TRBV12-5 and TRBJ1-1 provide the parts outside the CDR3, is DARVTQTPRHKVTEMGQEVTMRCQPILGHNTVFWYRQTMMQGLELLAYFRNRAPLDDSGMPKDRFSAEMPDATLATLKIQPSEPRDSAVYFCASGPGWTGGRTEAFFGQGTRLTVV.

The CDR3 loop is CATTANYGYTF. The CDR3 bases are TGTGCCACCACAGCTAACTATGGCTACACCTTC. The chain is built from TRBV10-3 and TRBJ1-2; D gene unclear. V was trimmed by 10 bases and J by 0 bases, leaving 6 bases between them. This CDR3 region has 11 residues. Germline CDR1 and CDR2: ENHRY and SYGVKD.